The clone carrying this TCR beta chain was recorded a few times. Its antigen is unknown. These data are taken from a study of response to subunit inactivated influenza vaccine. One entry per CDR3 protein results from TCRdb running MiXCR on the RT-PCR reads. This table holds about 530,000 distinct CDR3 sequences, 12% found once. Germline V gene data show CDR1 as SGHKS and CDR2 as YYEKEE (reference sequence). The CDR3 extends over 16 amino acids. The ends were cut back, 2 bases at V and 3 bases at J, with 14 bases in the middle. General study points: Few additional T cells are recruited per seasonal influenza vaccination, authors suggested.

The TCR comes from a man in his fifties who received an inactivated influenza vaccine. The chain couples TRBV5-5 to TRBJ1-4, with D perhaps TRBD1 (6 bases). The starting material was PBMCs from blood, obtained on the day of vaccination. The CDR3 DNA sequence: TGTGCCAGCAGCTTAACAACGGACAGTCCTAATGAAAAACTGTTTTTT. Protein product: CASSLTTDSPNEKLFF.